This entry describes one T cell receptor beta chain. This specimen belongs to a study of blood T cell repertoires in COVID-19. Study overall: COVID-19 samples from acute and convalescent phases originated in the United States, Italy and Spain. PBMCs, B-cell-depleted T cells, or T cells provided the cDNA or gDNA that made up the material.

In the original analysis: Estimation of nucleated cell counts was performed using reference gene primer amplification. Repertoires were generated with immunoSEQ multiplex PCR, while TCRdb's copy carries only in-frame clones and drops some. V and J calls and clone size are those listed in that table; D and trimming were worked out from the DNA. The sample has approximately 670,000 clones, 85% to 90% seen once. The CDR3 is 16 amino acids. Germline lookup yields CDR1 PRHDT and CDR2 FYEKMQ (reference sequence). Trimming removed 0 bases from V and 7 bases from J, with 15 bases in between. The chain joins TRBV13 to TRBJ1-4; maybe TRBD1 (5 bases). Sequencing was performed on peripheral blood. The TCR was taken from a woman aged 18 to 35 with acute or convalescent COVID-19. This CDR3 is CASSLGSQGQGEKLFF. The CDR3 region has the DNA TGTGCCAGCAGCTTAGGGTCGCAGGGTCAAGGTGAAAAACTGTTTTTT.